This TCR beta chain was captured in a study of identical twins. Overall study results and limits: Abundant cord blood beta clonotypes carried fewer insertions; memory repertoires showed none. Where beta out-of-frame sequences were concerned, excess twin sharing was weaker. Models, which agreed with sharing between unrelated individuals, nonetheless underestimated the out-of-frame TCR alpha sharing seen in monozygotic twins.

V was shortened by 3 bases and J by 0 bases, with 14 bases between the two germline ends. Looked up from germline, CDR1 is SQVTM and CDR2 is ANQGSEA. This CDR3 region has 15 residues. At least ten counts were recorded for this clonotype. Its specificity is unknown. After template switching added a universal primer site, the resulting cDNA carried unique molecular identifiers. TCRdb reprocessed the 5' RACE reads with MiXCR, giving one entry per CDR3 protein. Found here are around 1.7 million distinct CDR3 sequences, 25% to 35% of them singletons; the top ten hold roughly 0.3%. The chain recombines TRBV29-1 with TRBJ2-5, with D perhaps assigned TRBD1 or TRBD2 (5 bases each). Input material: cord blood. This clonotype was sampled from a newborn girl in good health. The CDR3 here is CSVDEGRGDQETQYF. The CDR3 DNA reads TGCAGCGTTGACGAGGGAAGAGGGGACCAAGAGACCCAGTACTTC.